The rows below give T cell receptor beta chains drawn from one sample of a study of T cells after yellow fever vaccination. Each CDR3 protein gets one entry after TCRdb re-called the 5' RACE reads with MiXCR. The sample includes under 700,000 distinct CDR3 sequences, approximately 16% seen only once; the top ten take 17%. The sequences come from PBMCs, collected more than 4 days after the first yellow fever vaccination. These receptors all stem from a man younger than 30 who received the YFV17D yellow fever vaccine. The CDR3 runs from the conserved cysteine through the conserved F or W. A D gene is named only where the DNA matches it firmly. A clone size is listed for some rows: how often the clone was seen (once, few, many), or a class if it is expanded.

cdr3_aa	cdr3_nt	v_call	d_call	j_call	clone_size
CASSLMGRTEAFF	TGTGCCAGCAGCCTCATGGGGCGGACTGAAGCTTTCTTT	TRBV11-3	NA	TRBJ1-1	NA
CSANSRTDTQYF	TGCAGTGCTAATAGCCGCACAGATACGCAGTATTTT	TRBV20-1	NA	TRBJ2-3	NA
CASSSGGQSEQFF	TGTGCCAGCAGTTCAGGGGGGCAAAGTGAGCAGTTCTTC	TRBV12-3/TRBV12-4	NA	TRBJ2-1	many
CASSFSLLAASTDTQYF	TGTGCCAGCAGCTTCAGCCTACTAGCGGCTAGCACAGATACGCAGTATTTT	TRBV7-9	TRBD2	TRBJ2-3	NA
CASSPVGVGSGELFF	TGCGCCAGCAGCCCGGTCGGGGTTGGGTCCGGGGAGCTGTTTTTT	TRBV5-1	NA	TRBJ2-2	few
CASSQDRDSLNYGYTF	TGCGCCAGCAGCCAAGACCGGGACAGCTTAAACTATGGCTACACCTTC	TRBV4-3	TRBD1	TRBJ1-2	few
CSPEQGKSSPLHF	TGCAGCCCTGAACAGGGGAAAAGCTCACCCCTCCACTTT	TRBV20-1	TRBD1	TRBJ1-6	NA
CASSIGPLGYEQYF	TGTGCCAGCAGCATCGGGCCGTTGGGCTACGAGCAGTACTTC	TRBV7-2	NA	TRBJ2-7	few
CASSFGFSGTGPGELFF	TGTGCCAGCAGTTTTGGTTTCTCGGGGACAGGGCCCGGGGAGCTGTTTTTT	TRBV12-3/TRBV12-4	TRBD1	TRBJ2-2	NA
CASSYSSLREAFF	TGTGCCAGCAGTTACTCGAGTTTAAGGGAAGCTTTCTTT	TRBV6-2/TRBV6-3	NA	TRBJ1-1	few
CARPHGQGRGSGQPQHF	TGCGCCAGACCCCACGGACAGGGAAGGGGATCGGGGCAGCCCCAGCATTTT	TRBV23-1	TRBD1	TRBJ1-5	NA
CASSFSVLKGGAFF	TGTGCCAGCAGTTTCTCGGTGTTGAAGGGTGGAGCTTTCTTT	TRBV12-3/TRBV12-4	NA	TRBJ1-1	NA
CASSRDGSTGELFF	TGTGCCAGCAGTCGGGACGGGAGCACCGGGGAGCTGTTTTTT	TRBV4-2	NA	TRBJ2-2	NA
CASSLERGPNYGYTF	TGCGCCAGCAGCTTGGAAAGGGGCCCTAACTATGGCTACACCTTC	TRBV5-1	NA	TRBJ1-2	many
CASSERNRENTEAFF	TGTGCCAGCAGTGAAAGGAACAGGGAGAACACTGAAGCTTTCTTT	TRBV6-1	NA	TRBJ1-1	few
CASSFGTGVLVGNEQFF	TGTGCCAGCAGCTTTGGGACAGGAGTCCTAGTAGGCAATGAGCAGTTCTTC	TRBV7-8	TRBD1	TRBJ2-1	NA
CASSFRGVPDTQYF	TGTGCCAGCAGTTTTCGGGGCGTTCCAGATACGCAGTATTTT	TRBV12-3/TRBV12-4	NA	TRBJ2-3	many
CASSLQYLISGANVLTF	TGTGCCAGCAGCTTGCAGTATTTGATCTCTGGGGCCAACGTCCTGACTTTC	TRBV5-8	NA	TRBJ2-6	NA
CASSQRILDSLGETQYF	TGTGCCAGCAGCCAACGGATCCTAGACTCCCTGGGAGAGACCCAGTACTTC	TRBV4-2	NA	TRBJ2-5	NA
CASSATASYNEQFF	TGTGCCAGCAGCGCGACAGCTTCCTACAATGAGCAGTTCTTC	TRBV5-4	NA	TRBJ2-1	NA
CASSVGGLVEETQYF	TGTGCCAGCAGCGTGGGTGGACTAGTTGAAGAGACCCAGTACTTC	TRBV9	TRBD2	TRBJ2-5	few
CASSPRTGSGETQYF	TGTGCCAGCAGCCCCCGTACAGGGTCGGGGGAGACCCAGTACTTC	TRBV7-2	NA	TRBJ2-5	NA
CASSFKGETEAFF	TGCGCCAGCAGCTTTAAAGGGGAGACTGAAGCTTTCTTT	TRBV5-1	NA	TRBJ1-1	NA
CAWSLSGTGQYGYTF	TGTGCCTGGAGCCTGTCCGGGACAGGGCAGTATGGCTACACCTTC	TRBV30	TRBD1	TRBJ1-2	NA
CASSEQEKLFF	TGTGCCAGCAGTGAACAGGAAAAACTGTTTTTT	TRBV2	NA	TRBJ1-4	NA
CSVGAGDTEAFF	TGCAGCGTTGGGGCGGGGGACACTGAAGCTTTCTTT	TRBV29-1	NA	TRBJ1-1	few
CAWSVGRVGYF	TGTGCCTGGAGTGTAGGAAGGGTGGGGTACTTC	TRBV30	NA	TRBJ2-7	NA
CASSWDRNQPQHF	TGTGCCAGCAGCTGGGACAGGAATCAGCCCCAGCATTTT	TRBV12-3/TRBV12-4	TRBD1	TRBJ1-5	many
CASSDHPPGTEYGYTF	TGTGCCAGCAGCGATCATCCCCCCGGGACGGAATATGGCTACACCTTC	TRBV7-2	NA	TRBJ1-2	NA
CASSFYRTRDNEQFF	TGTGCCAGCAGTTTTTATCGCACCCGGGACAATGAGCAGTTCTTC	TRBV12-3/TRBV12-4	NA	TRBJ2-1	many
CASSQGGTNAKNIQYF	TGTGCCAGCAGCCAAGGGGGAACGAATGCCAAAAACATTCAGTACTTC	TRBV4-2	NA	TRBJ2-4	many
CASSAIAGTGELFF	TGTGCCAGCAGCGCCATAGCGGGCACCGGGGAGCTGTTTTTT	TRBV7-2	TRBD2	TRBJ2-2	few
CASSLSPGIQYF	TGTGCCAGCAGCTTGAGCCCGGGCATTCAGTACTTC	TRBV5-6	NA	TRBJ2-4	few
CASTDKSGANVLTF	TGTGCCAGCACCGATAAAAGCGGGGCCAACGTCCTGACTTTC	TRBV18	NA	TRBJ2-6	few
CASSFAELTQGQHGYTF	TGTGCCAGCAGCTTCGCAGAACTGACACAGGGGCAGCATGGCTACACCTTC	TRBV7-9	TRBD1	TRBJ1-2	NA
CASSNSGPTPSTGELFF	TGCGCCAGCAGCAACTCCGGGCCGACACCTTCCACCGGGGAGCTGTTTTTT	TRBV5-1	NA	TRBJ2-2	few
CASSFLDGKQYF	TGCGCCAGCAGCTTCCTGGACGGAAAGCAGTACTTC	TRBV5-1	NA	TRBJ2-7	few
CASSPPRTSGGFRDEQFF	TGTGCCAGCAGTCCCCCCCGGACTAGCGGGGGCTTTAGGGATGAGCAGTTCTTC	TRBV6-1	TRBD2	TRBJ2-1	NA
CSVDQRGGRDTQYF	TGCAGCGTTGACCAGCGGGGGGGCAGGGATACGCAGTATTTT	TRBV29-1	TRBD2	TRBJ2-3	NA
CASSLQGSVGNTIYF	TGTGCCAGCAGCCTCCAGGGGAGTGTCGGAAACACCATATATTTT	TRBV6-2/TRBV6-3	NA	TRBJ1-3	once
CASSYSNPTETQYF	TGTGCCAGCAGTTACTCTAACCCCACAGAGACCCAGTACTTC	TRBV6-5	NA	TRBJ2-5	NA
CASSYSGLAGQETQYF	TGTGCCAGCAGTTACTCAGGGCTAGCGGGGCAAGAGACCCAGTACTTC	TRBV6-5	TRBD2	TRBJ2-5	few
CASSPNQRDGYTF	TGTGCCAGCAGCCCTAATCAGAGGGATGGCTACACCTTC	TRBV7-2	NA	TRBJ1-2	many
CASSAASGGQETQYF	TGTGCCAGCAGCGCAGCTAGCGGGGGACAAGAGACCCAGTACTTC	TRBV7-6	TRBD2	TRBJ2-5	few
CATSRDRLFQPQHF	TGTGCCACCAGCAGAGATCGTCTTTTCCAGCCCCAGCATTTT	TRBV15	NA	TRBJ1-5	NA
CASSLDPTANQPQHF	TGTGCCAGCAGCTTGGACCCTACCGCCAATCAGCCCCAGCATTTT	TRBV5-5	NA	TRBJ1-5	few